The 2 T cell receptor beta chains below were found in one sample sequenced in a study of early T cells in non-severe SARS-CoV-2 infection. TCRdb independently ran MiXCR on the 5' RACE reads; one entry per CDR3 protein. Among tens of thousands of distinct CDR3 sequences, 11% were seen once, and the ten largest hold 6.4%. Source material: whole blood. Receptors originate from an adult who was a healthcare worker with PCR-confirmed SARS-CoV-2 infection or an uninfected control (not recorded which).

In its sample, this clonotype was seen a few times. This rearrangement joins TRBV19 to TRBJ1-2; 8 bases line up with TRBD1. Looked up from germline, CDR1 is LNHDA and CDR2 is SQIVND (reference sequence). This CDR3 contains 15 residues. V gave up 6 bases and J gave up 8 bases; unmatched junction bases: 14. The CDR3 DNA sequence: TGTGCCAGTAGATACCAAGCCCGGACAGGGTTGGGCTACACCTTC. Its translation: CASRYQARTGLGYTF.

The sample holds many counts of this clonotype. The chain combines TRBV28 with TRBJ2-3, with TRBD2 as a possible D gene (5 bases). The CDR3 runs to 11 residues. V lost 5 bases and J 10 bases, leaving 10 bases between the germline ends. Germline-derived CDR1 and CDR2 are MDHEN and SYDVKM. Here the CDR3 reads CASSNRGAQYF. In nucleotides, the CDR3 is TGTGCCAGCAGTAATCGGGGAGCGCAGTATTTT.